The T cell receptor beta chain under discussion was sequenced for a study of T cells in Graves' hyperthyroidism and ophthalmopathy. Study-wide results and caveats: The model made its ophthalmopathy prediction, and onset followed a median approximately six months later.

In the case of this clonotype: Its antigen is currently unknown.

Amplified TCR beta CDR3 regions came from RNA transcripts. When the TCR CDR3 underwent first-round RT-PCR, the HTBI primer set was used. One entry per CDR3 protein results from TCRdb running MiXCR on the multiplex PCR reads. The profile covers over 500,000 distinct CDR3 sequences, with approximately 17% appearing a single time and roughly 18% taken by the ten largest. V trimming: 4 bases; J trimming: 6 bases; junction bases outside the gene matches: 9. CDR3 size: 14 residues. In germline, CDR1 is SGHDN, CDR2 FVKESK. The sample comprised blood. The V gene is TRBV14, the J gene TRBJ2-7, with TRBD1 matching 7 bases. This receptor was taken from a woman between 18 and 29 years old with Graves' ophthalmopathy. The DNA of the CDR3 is TGTGCCAGCAGCCTACAGGGGTCGCGGGCCGAGCAGTACTTC. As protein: CASSLQGSRAEQYF.